The present T cell receptor beta chain was sequenced within a study of blood T cells in healthy people across ages. Peripheral blood samples of around 9.3 milliliters were drawn from each donor. It was with a sample-barcoded 5' primer and a J-beta primer mix that a second PCR of roughly 7 to 12 cycles was run. Each of the cDNA molecules was tagged by a template-switch adaptor with 12 random nucleotides. TCRdb re-called the 5' RACE reads with MiXCR, one entry per CDR3 protein. The table has more than 900,000 distinct CDR3 sequences, roughly a quarter seen once. These same records also appear under a second study, on T cells of mothers and their children. From that report: Six or seven children and their three healthy Caucasian mothers were the donors.

Sequencing was performed on blood. The receptor's source is a girl aged 2-10 years in good health.

DNA for the CDR3: TGTGCCAGCAGCTTCCGGGATGGAGTCAATGAGCAGTTCTTC. Translation: CASSFRDGVNEQFF. The chain carries TRBV5-6 and TRBJ2-1; perhaps TRBD2 as D (5 bases). The V end lost 2 bases, the J end lost 6 bases, and 12 bases lay between the germline ends. The germline CDR1 and CDR2 sequences are SGHDT and YYEEEE. This CDR3 spans 14 amino acids.